The source of this T cell receptor beta chain is a study of blood T cell repertoires in COVID-19 (dated by TCRdb to the early 2020s). Some background on the complete study: Samples covering the acute and convalescent phases of COVID-19 were provided by collaborators in the United States, Italy and Spain. The prospective study material was composed of cDNA or gDNA derived from T cells, B-cell-depleted T cells, or PBMCs. Subjects who had been exposed to COVID-19, were actively infected with it, or had recovered from it provided the deeply sampled blood TCRbeta repertoires that made up the dataset. A freely available public database, intended as a resource for researchers studying the immune response to SARS-CoV-2, is where the repertoires were released. Samples were obtained from the ongoing ImmuneRACE study (first 160 participants) and from some 1,200 subjects provided by 6 global collaborators. Sample metadata almost always included a de-identified subject ID, COVID-19 status, age in years and sex. HLA class I and class II types, where available, came from metadata supplied by the sample provider rather than from assay-based typing. Study-level results and caveats: The amount of clinical and demographic metadata varied by source and participant and was provided uncurated.

CDR1 MGHRA and CDR2 YSYEKL are derived from the germline V gene. Counted from cysteine to phenylalanine, this CDR3 has 15 amino acids. This entry keeps only the CDR3 DNA: 45 bases, framed from base 1. V and J are trimmed by 0 bases and 5 bases, and the gene matches miss 6 bases of the junction. TCRbeta CDR3 regions were amplified from genomic DNA using the immunoSEQ Assay, a bias-controlled multiplex PCR. Per the original workflow: Within the assay, amplification of reference gene primers was used to estimate how many nucleated cells each sample contained. To quantify the absolute abundance of each unique TCRbeta CDR3 rearrangement, sequence reads were collapsed and filtered. For each sample, productive Simpson clonality was calculated as the square root of Simpson's diversity index across productive rearrangements. The table comes from immuneACCESS by way of TCRdb, which keeps in-frame sequences with V and J called. Part of the clones is missing from these tables; in studies checked, under half for an unresolved V gene and the rest for unknown reasons. V and J calls and clone size come straight from that table; D and trimming were deduced from the DNA. The sample includes 95,000 to 150,000 clones, with 69% observed a single time. 2% to 2.5% of the sample is taken by the ten largest.

Whole blood was collected in K2EDTA tubes by collaborating institutions according to the institutions' own protocols. For TCRbeta analysis, collaborator samples were shipped as frozen whole blood, as isolated PBMCs, or as DNA extracted from either sample type. Worth noting for this clone: This receptor's antigen is unknown. No qualities accompany the bases; no much larger clone lies one base away.

The material sequenced was peripheral blood. The rearrangement combines TRBV4-1 with TRBJ2-5, and 7 junctional nucleotides match TRBD2. The clonotype comes from a woman aged 70-85 years with acute or convalescent COVID-19. The bases read TGCGCCAGCAGCCAAGATTCGGGGGGAGGGGAGACCCAGTACTTC. This yields the protein CASSQDSGGGETQYF.